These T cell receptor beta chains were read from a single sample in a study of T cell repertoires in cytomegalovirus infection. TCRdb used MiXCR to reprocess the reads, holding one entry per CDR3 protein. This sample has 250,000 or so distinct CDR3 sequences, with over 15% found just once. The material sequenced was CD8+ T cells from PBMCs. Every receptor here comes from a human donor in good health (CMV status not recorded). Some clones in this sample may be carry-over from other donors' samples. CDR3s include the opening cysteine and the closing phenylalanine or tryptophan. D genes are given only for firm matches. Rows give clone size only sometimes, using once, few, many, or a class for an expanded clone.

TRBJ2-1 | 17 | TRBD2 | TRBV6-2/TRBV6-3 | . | TGTGCCAGCAGTTGGGACCCTAGCGGGGGGCCATACAATGAGCAGTTCTTC | CASSWDPSGGPYNEQFF
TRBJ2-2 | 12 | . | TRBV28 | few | TGTGCCAGCAGTATCAGCGCCGGGGAGCTGTTTTTT | CASSISAGELFF
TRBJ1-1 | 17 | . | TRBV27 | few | TGTGCCAGCAGTCTCGGGCTGGTACTGAAGATGAACACTGAAGCTTTCTTT | CASSLGLVLKMNTEAFF
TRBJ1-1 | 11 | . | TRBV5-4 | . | TGTGCCAGCAGCTCCTACACTGAAGCTTTCTTT | CASSSYTEAFF
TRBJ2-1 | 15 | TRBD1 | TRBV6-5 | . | TGTGCCAGCAGTTACGGGGACAGGGGGTTCGATGAGCAGTTCTTC | CASSYGDRGFDEQFF
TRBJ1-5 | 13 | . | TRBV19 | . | TGTGCCAGTAAATGGGATAGCAATCAGCCCCAGCATTTT | CASKWDSNQPQHF
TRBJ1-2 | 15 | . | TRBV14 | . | TGTGCCAGCAGCCAAACTTGGGGAGGGAACTATGGCTACACCTTC | CASSQTWGGNYGYTF
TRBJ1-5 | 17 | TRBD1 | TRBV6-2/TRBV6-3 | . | TGTGCCAGCAGCCTTATACAGGGGGCCGGTAGCAATCAGCCCCAGCATTTT | CASSLIQGAGSNQPQHF
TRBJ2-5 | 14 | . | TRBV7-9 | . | TGTGCCAGCACGGAGGTGGGGAGCGAAGAGACCCAGTACTTC | CASTEVGSEETQYF
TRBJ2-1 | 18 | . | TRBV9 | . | TGTGCCAGCAGCGTAGTCCCGGAGGCAGCAGCCGTAGACAATGAGCAGTTCTTC | CASSVVPEAAAVDNEQFF
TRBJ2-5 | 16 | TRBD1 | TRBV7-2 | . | TGTGCCAGCAGCCGACGGGACAGCCAGATTTTAGAGACCCAGTACTTC | CASSRRDSQILETQYF
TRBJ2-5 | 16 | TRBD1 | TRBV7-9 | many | TGTGCCAGCAGCTCGGACAGGGCCGCGGAGGTAGAGACCCAGTACTTC | CASSSDRAAEVETQYF
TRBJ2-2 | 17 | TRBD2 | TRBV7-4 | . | TGTGCCAGCAGCGGGACTAGCGGGGGATCGAACACCGGGGAGCTGTTTTTT | CASSGTSGGSNTGELFF
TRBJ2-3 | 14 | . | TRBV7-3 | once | TGTGCCAGCAGCTTTGGGGGTTTCACAGATACGCACTATTTT | CASSFGGFTDTHYF
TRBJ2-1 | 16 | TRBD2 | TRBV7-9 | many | TGTGCCAGCAGCCCAGTTAGCGGGGGGTCCTACAATGAGCAGTTCTTC | CASSPVSGGSYNEQFF
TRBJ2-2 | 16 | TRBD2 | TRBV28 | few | TGTGCCAGCAGTTTGCGGCTAGCGGGGGGTACCGGGGAGCTGTTTTTT | CASSLRLAGGTGELFF
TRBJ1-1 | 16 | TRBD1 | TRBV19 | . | TGTGCCAGTAGTATAGGGAACAGGGGGGGGGACACTGAAGCTTTCTTT | CASSIGNRGGDTEAFF
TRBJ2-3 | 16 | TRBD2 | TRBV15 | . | TGTGCCACCAGCCAAACTACTAGCGGGGGGGCCCGGGCGCAGTATTTT | CATSQTTSGGARAQYF
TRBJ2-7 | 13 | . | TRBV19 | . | TGTGCCAGTAGTACTGACGGAGCCTACGAGCAGTACTTC | CASSTDGAYEQYF
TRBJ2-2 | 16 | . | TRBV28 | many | TGTGCCAGCAGTTTAGTCCAGACTGGCCTTTCCGGGGAGCTGTTTTTT | CASSLVQTGLSGELFF
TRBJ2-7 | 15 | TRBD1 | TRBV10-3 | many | TGTGCCAGTCTCCCCGGACAGGGGTCCCCTGAGGGGCAGTACTTC | CASLPGQGSPEGQYF
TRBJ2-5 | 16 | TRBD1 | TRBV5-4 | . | TGTGCCAGCAGCCCCACCCCGGGACAGGCGGAAGAGACCCAGTACTTC | CASSPTPGQAEETQYF
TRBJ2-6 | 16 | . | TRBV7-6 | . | TGTGCCAGCAGCCGAGAACAGCCCTCTGGGGCCAACGTCCTGACTTTC | CASSREQPSGANVLTF
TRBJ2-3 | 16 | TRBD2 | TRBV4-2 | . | TGTGCCAGCAGCCAAGATATCGGGGGGGCCCCAGATACGCAGTATTTT | CASSQDIGGAPDTQYF
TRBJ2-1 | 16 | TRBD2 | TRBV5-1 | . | TGCGCCAGCAGCTTGCCCAGCGGGGGGGCCTACAATGAGCAGTTCTTC | CASSLPSGGAYNEQFF
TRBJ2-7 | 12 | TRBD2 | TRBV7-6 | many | TGTGCCAGCTCGGGGGGCTCCTACGAGCAGTACTTC | CASSGGSYEQYF
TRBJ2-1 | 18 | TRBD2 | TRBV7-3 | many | TGTGCCAGCAGCTTCGCCGGGGAAGCGGGGGGGCTTTACAATGAGCAGTTCTTC | CASSFAGEAGGLYNEQFF
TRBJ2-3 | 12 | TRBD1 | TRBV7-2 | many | TGTGCCAGCAGCTCAGGGGGACCGGCGCAGTATTTT | CASSSGGPAQYF
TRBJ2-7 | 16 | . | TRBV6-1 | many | TGTGCCAGCAGTGAAAGCCCCTGGGGGCCCGCCTACGAGCAGTACTTC | CASSESPWGPAYEQYF
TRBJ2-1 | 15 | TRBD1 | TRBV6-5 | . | TGTGCCAGCAGTTACTCGGGACAGGGAAGTGACGGGCAGTTCTTC | CASSYSGQGSDGQFF
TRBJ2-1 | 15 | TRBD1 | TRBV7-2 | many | TGTGCCAGCAGCCTAGGACAGGGGGAAGGCAATGAGCAGTTCTTC | CASSLGQGEGNEQFF
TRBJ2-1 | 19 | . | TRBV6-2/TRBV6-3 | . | TGTGCCAGCAGTAATCCATTTATCTTAGGAGTGACGTCCTACAATGAGCAGTTCTTC | CASSNPFILGVTSYNEQFF
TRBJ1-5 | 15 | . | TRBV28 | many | TGTGCCAGCAGCTCCGGGAGACAGTCGGGCCAGCCCCAGCATTTT | CASSSGRQSGQPQHF
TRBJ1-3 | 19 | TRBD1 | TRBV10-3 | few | TGTGCCATCAGACCGACAGGGGGCGAGGGTTTTTTCTCTGGAAACACCATATATTTT | CAIRPTGGEGFFSGNTIYF
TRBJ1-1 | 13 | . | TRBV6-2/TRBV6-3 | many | TGTGCCAGCAGTTACGTTCGGGCAACTGAAGCTTTCTTT | CASSYVRATEAFF
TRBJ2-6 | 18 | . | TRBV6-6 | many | TGTGCCAGCAGGTGGACCTTGGACGGATCCTCTGGGGCCAACGTCCTGACTTTC | CASRWTLDGSSGANVLTF
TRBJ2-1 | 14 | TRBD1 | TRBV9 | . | TGTGCCAGCAGCGAGCGGACAGGGGAGAATGAGCAGTTCTTC | CASSERTGENEQFF
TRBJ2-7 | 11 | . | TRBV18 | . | TGTGCCAGCTCACCACCGGGCGAGCAGTACTTC | CASSPPGEQYF
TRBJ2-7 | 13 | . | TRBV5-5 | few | TGTGCCAGCAGCTTTGGGGAGCCGTACGAGCAGTACTTC | CASSFGEPYEQYF
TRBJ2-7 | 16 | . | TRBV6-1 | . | TGTGCCAGCAGTGAAGCAGGGTATTCTAGGTCCTACGAGCAGTACTTC | CASSEAGYSRSYEQYF
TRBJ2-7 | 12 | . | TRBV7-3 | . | TGTGCCAGCAGCCGCCTTTCGAACGAGCAGTACTTC | CASSRLSNEQYF
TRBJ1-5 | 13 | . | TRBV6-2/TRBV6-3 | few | TGTGCCAGCAGTTGGCCAGTCGGTCAGCCCCAGCATTTT | CASSWPVGQPQHF
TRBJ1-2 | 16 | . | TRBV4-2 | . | TGTGCCAGCAGCCAAGTCCCAGCATGGGAGGGCTATGGCTACACCTTC | CASSQVPAWEGYGYTF
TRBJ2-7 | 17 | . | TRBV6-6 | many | TGTGCCAGCAGTTACCCCCTGCTGGTAGGGCACTCCTACGAGCAGTACTTC | CASSYPLLVGHSYEQYF
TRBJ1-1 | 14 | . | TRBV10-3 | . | TGTGCCATCAGTGAGTCTGGGACGGTGACTGAAGCTTTCTTT | CAISESGTVTEAFF
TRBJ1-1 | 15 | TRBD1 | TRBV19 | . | TGTGCCAGTAGTATGGGGACAGGGGGAGGCACTGAAGCTTTCTTT | CASSMGTGGGTEAFF
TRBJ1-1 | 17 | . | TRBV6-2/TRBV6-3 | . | TGTGCCAGCAGCCCCGCGACAGGAAGGTTTGGGGACACTGAAGCTTTCTTT | CASSPATGRFGDTEAFF
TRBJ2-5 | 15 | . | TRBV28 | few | TGTGCCAGCAGCTCAGGGGAAGTGGTGGAAGAGACCCAGTACTTC | CASSSGEVVEETQYF
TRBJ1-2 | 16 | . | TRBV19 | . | TGTGCCAGTAGCTTACTGCTAGACTTAGCTAACTATGGCTACACCTTC | CASSLLLDLANYGYTF
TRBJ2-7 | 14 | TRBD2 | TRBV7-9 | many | TGTGCCAGCAGCCCCGGGGGGGGCTCCAACGAGCAGTACTTC | CASSPGGGSNEQYF
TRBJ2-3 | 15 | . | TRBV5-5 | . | TGTGCCAGCAGACAACTATCGGGGATCACAGATACGCAGTATTTT | CASRQLSGITDTQYF